One sample yielded the 9 T cell receptor beta chains listed below, sequenced in a study of memory CD4+ T cells and cytomegalovirus serostatus. Sequenced by immunoSEQ multiplex PCR; TCRdb stores in-frame clones only, minus some. The data hold 75,000 to 95,000 clones, with 80% observed a single time. Single viable CD3+CD4+CD8-CD45RO+ cells were sorted as the memory CD4+ T cells. Sequencing was carried out using memory CD4+ T cells from blood. Every receptor here comes from an adult in good health and CMV-seronegative.

This clone was detected only a few times. The chain is built from TRBV2 and TRBJ2-7; no definite D call. V was clipped by 0 bases and J by 6 bases, with 9 bases between them. The germline CDR1 and CDR2 sequences are SNHLY and FYNNEI. The CDR3 loop spans 13 amino acids. Here the CDR3 reads CASSEALSTEQYF. CDR3 DNA sequence: TGTGCCAGCAGTGAAGCGCTTTCAACCGAGCAGTACTTC.

The genes are TRBV7-2 and TRBJ1-2, with D tentatively TRBD1 (5 bases). There are 15 residues in the CDR3. The V end lost 1 base, the J end lost 6 bases, and 15 bases lay between the germline ends. CDR1 and CDR2 from the germline V gene are SGHTA and FQGNSA. This CDR3 is CASSLGRGQGDGYTF. Written as DNA, the CDR3 is TGTGCCAGCAGCTTAGGACGTGGGCAGGGCGATGGCTACACCTTC.

This rearrangement joins TRBV6-6 to TRBJ1-3; D uncertain. The V gene lost 4 bases and the J gene lost 3 bases, with 13 bases spanning the gap. The CDR3 covers 15 residues. Germline CDR1 is MNHNY and CDR2 is SVGAGI (reference sequence). The CDR3 sequence is CASSSSGSSGNTIYF. CDR3 nucleotide sequence: TGTGCCAGCAGTTCCTCGGGCAGCAGTGGAAACACCATATATTTT.

The J gene is TRBJ2-5, the V gene TRBV5-1; D is uncertain. V lost 2 bases and J 1 base, leaving 0 bases between the germline ends. This CDR3 has 11 amino acids. The germline CDR1 and CDR2 sequences are SGHRS and YFSETQ. CDR3 sequence: CASSFQETQYF. CDR3 bases: TGCGCCAGCAGCTTCCAAGAGACCCAGTACTTC.

The chain employs TRBV7-2 and TRBJ2-5; no clear D gene. Germline V CDR1 and CDR2: SGHTA, FQGNSA. The ends were cut back, 5 bases at V and 1 base at J, with 2 bases in the middle. The CDR3 totals 11 residues. DNA of the CDR3: TGTGCCAGCAGCCGCCAAGAGACCCAGTACTTC. It translates to CASSRQETQYF. The whole variable domain, remainder taken from reference TRBV7-2 and TRBJ2-5, is GAGVSQSPSNKVTEKGKDVELRCDPISGHTALYWYRQSLGQGLEFLIYFQGNSAPDKSGLPSDRFSAERTGGSVSTLTIQRTQQEDSAVYLCASSRQETQYFGPGTRLLVL.

The V gene is TRBV19, the J gene TRBJ1-1, with D possibly matching TRBD1 (5 bases). Germline CDR1 and CDR2: LNHDA and SQIVND (reference sequence). V was shortened by 3 bases and J by 10 bases, with 15 bases between the two germline ends. This CDR3 region has 13 residues. The CDR3 region is CASSITGGIGAFF. CDR3 DNA sequence: TGTGCCAGTAGTATTACGGGGGGTATCGGAGCTTTCTTT.

The genes are TRBV11-2 and TRBJ2-2; D may be TRBD2 (5 bases). Germline V gene lookup returns CDR1 SGHAT and CDR2 FQNNGV. This CDR3 contains 14 residues. The V and J ends lost 3 bases and 3 bases respectively, with 8 bases between them. CDR3 nucleotides: TGTGCCAGCAGCTTCGGGGTAGACACCGGGGAGCTGTTTTTT. This gives the protein CASSFGVDTGELFF.

This clone was seen a single time. V and J are TRBV11-3 and TRBJ2-7; TRBD2 might be the D (7 bases). Germline CDR1 SGHNT, CDR2 YENEEA. V lost 3 bases and J lost 5, with 11 bases in between. This CDR3 spans 13 amino acids. The CDR3 bases are TGTGCCAGCAGCTTGGGGGGGCAAAACGAGCAGTACTTC. Its protein is CASSLGGQNEQYF. The full variable domain, with the rest looked up from reference TRBV11-3 and TRBJ2-7, is EAGVVQSPRYKIIEKKQPVAFWCNPISGHNTLYWYLQNLGQGPELLIRYENEEAVDDSQLPKDRFSAERLKGVDSTLKIQPAELGDSAVYLCASSLGGQNEQYFGPGTRLTVT.

Comment on this clone: No DNA is shown, since the ends of the CDR3 on it are uncertain; the CDR3 is the one TCRdb lists. V usage is TRBV19 and J usage is TRBJ1-1; no check of the table's D call, TRBD1, against the DNA was made. CDR1 is LNHDA and CDR2 is SQIVND in the germline V gene (reference sequence). Ends included, the CDR3 has 16 residues. The CDR3 reads CASSQVSLTVNTEAFF.